These 21 T cell receptor beta chains originate from one sample sequenced in a study of blood T cell repertoires in COVID-19. This table comes from immunoSEQ multiplex PCR, and its TCRdb copy is limited to in-frame clones, with some not included. This sample has 200,000 to 250,000 clones, with approximately 83% found just once. Sequencing was done on a sample of peripheral blood. The receptors derive from a woman aged 45-65 years with acute or convalescent COVID-19.

The chain recombines TRBV5-1 with TRBJ2-3; 10 bases map to TRBD2. The CDR3 totals 14 residues. CDR1 and CDR2 from the germline V gene are SGHRS and YFSETQ. V lost 4 bases and J lost 5; bases outside the gene matches: 4. The CDR3: CASSDGTSVDTQYF. CDR3 nucleotides: TGCGCCAGCAGCGACGGGACTAGCGTAGATACGCAGTATTTT.

The chain couples TRBV24-1 to TRBJ2-3; 9 nucleotides line up with TRBD1. The ends lost 6 bases at V and 3 bases at J; junction bases unmatched: 3. The CDR3 contains 14 residues. Germline loops: CDR1 KGHDR, CDR2 SFDVKD. CDR3 sequence reads: CATSYRGRTDTQYF. As DNA, the CDR3 is TGTGCCACCAGTTACAGGGGGCGTACAGATACGCAGTATTTT.

The chain uses TRBV11-2 and TRBJ1-3; D perhaps matches TRBD1 (6 bases). Germline assignment: CDR1 SGHAT and CDR2 FQNNGV. The V gene lost 3 bases and the J gene lost 2 bases, with 11 bases spanning the gap. The length of the CDR3 is 15 residues. Here the CDR3 reads CASSLRGKTGNTIYF. The CDR3 region has the DNA TGTGCCAGCAGCTTGAGGGGGAAAACTGGAAACACCATATATTTT.

V and J are TRBV10-3 and TRBJ2-1; TRBD1 agrees at 9 bases. Germline CDR1 reads ENHRY; CDR2 reads SYGVKD. The CDR3 is 14 residues long. V was pared by 11 bases and J by 2 bases, with 7 bases of the junction left unmatched. The CDR3 sequence: CASGDREAYNEQFF. Here the CDR3 DNA reads TGTGCCTCAGGGGACAGGGAGGCCTACAATGAGCAGTTCTTC.

CDR3 region: CASSPRATNEKLFF. In DNA form, the CDR3 reads TGTGCCAGCAGTCCCCGAGCAACTAATGAAAAACTGTTTTTT. The rearrangement links TRBV27 to TRBJ1-4; D unclear. This CDR3 is 14 amino acids long. The ends were cut back, 5 bases at V and 0 bases at J, with 7 bases in the middle. CDR1 is MNHEY and CDR2 is SMNVEV in the germline V gene (reference sequence).

The chain couples TRBV5-1 to TRBJ2-3; D gene uncertain. The CDR3 length is 13 residues. Germline-derived CDR1 and CDR2 are SGHRS and YFSETQ. Deletions cut 2 bases from V and 6 bases from J, with 10 bases between. CDR3 in DNA: TGCGCCAGCAGCTTCACGGGTTCGGATACGCAGTATTTT. Protein sequence: CASSFTGSDTQYF. Together with reference TRBV5-1 and TRBJ2-3, the CDR3 gives the full variable domain: KAGVTQTPRYLIKTRGQQVTLSCSPISGHRSVSWYQQTPGQGLQFLFEYFSETQRNKGNFPGRFSGRQFSNSRSEMNVSTLELGDSALYLCASSFTGSDTQYFGPGTRLTVL.

The chain couples TRBV19 to TRBJ2-3, with 9 bases that match TRBD2. The J segment lost 5 bases and the V segment lost 7 bases, leaving 7 bases of the junction unmatched. The CDR3 runs to 14 residues. The germline gives CDR1 LNHDA, CDR2 SQIVND (reference sequence). The CDR3 here is CASTLAGVKDTQYF. In DNA form, the CDR3 reads TGTGCCAGTACACTAGCGGGTGTTAAAGATACGCAGTATTTT.

This chain joins TRBV7-9 and TRBJ2-3, with a possible D match to TRBD1 (6 bases). V dropped 7 bases and J dropped 0 bases, with 11 bases sitting between them. The V gene's germline CDR1 is SEHNR and CDR2 FQNEAQ (reference sequence). The length of the CDR3 is 14 residues. CDR3 loop: CASTSTGSTDTQYF. The CDR3 nucleotides are TGTGCCAGCACCTCCACAGGGAGCACAGATACGCAGTATTTT.

The J gene is TRBJ2-3, the V gene TRBV5-1, with D possibly TRBD2 on 5 matching bases. CDR3 length equals 12 residues. The V end was cut by 4 bases, the J end by 6 bases, with 9 bases between. CDR1 SGHRS and CDR2 YFSETQ come from the germline V gene. The CDR3 nucleotides read TGCGCCAGCAGCACCCGAGGGGATACGCAGTATTTT. It encodes CASSTRGDTQYF.

This clone was found a few times. The chain uses TRBV30 and TRBJ1-1, with D hard to call. Deletions cut 4 bases from V and 1 base from J, with 7 bases between. In germline, CDR1 is GTSNPN, CDR2 SVGIG (reference sequence). The CDR3 extends over 12 amino acids. The CDR3 DNA is TGTGCCTGGACGGACTGGAACACTGAAGCTTTCTTT. Encoded protein: CAWTDWNTEAFF.

This rearrangement joins TRBV28 to TRBJ2-5; 7 nucleotides align to TRBD1. This CDR3 is built from 17 residues. The J segment lost 3 bases and the V segment lost 5 bases, leaving 15 bases of the junction unmatched. The germline gives CDR1 MDHEN, CDR2 SYDVKM. The CDR3 DNA follows: TGTGCCAGCAGTCTGATCTCCGGGACAGCAACGGAAGAGACCCAGTACTTC. This encodes CASSLISGTATEETQYF.

The genes are TRBV10-3 and TRBJ2-1; 10 bases map to TRBD2. The CDR3 is 15 amino acids. V lost 6 bases to trimming and J lost 0 bases; unmatched junction nucleotides: 2. Germline V gene data show CDR1 as ENHRY and CDR2 as SYGVKD. CDR3 DNA sequence: TGTGCCATCAGACTAGCGGGAACCTCCTACAATGAGCAGTTCTTC. Translated, it gives CAIRLAGTSYNEQFF.

The chain combines TRBV7-2 with TRBJ1-5, with TRBD1 identical over 10 bases. In germline, CDR1 is SGHTA, CDR2 FQGNSA. V lost 2 bases, J lost 3 bases, and 1 base stayed unmatched. This CDR3 comprises 15 residues. CDR3 amino acids: CASSLRQGANQPQHF. CDR3 sequence (DNA): TGTGCCAGCAGCTTAAGACAGGGGGCCAATCAGCCCCAGCATTTT.

V usage is TRBV27 and J usage is TRBJ1-2; 7 nucleotides match TRBD1. Germline CDR1 is MNHEY and CDR2 is SMNVEV (reference sequence). Trimming took 0 bases from V and 7 from J; bases not matched to a gene: 8. The CDR3 consists of 15 residues. Here the CDR3 reads CASSLSGGAWGGYTF. CDR3 DNA: TGTGCCAGCAGTTTATCAGGGGGCGCGTGGGGTGGCTACACCTTC.

This clone has just a few counts. The rearrangement links TRBV9 to TRBJ1-4; TRBD1 might be the D (6 bases). The V gene lost 4 bases and the J gene lost 4 bases, with 17 bases spanning the gap. The CDR3 spans 16 residues. Germline loops: CDR1 SGDLS, CDR2 YYNGEE. CDR3 bases: TGTGCCAGCAGCCCAACAGGGTTGCCTCATAATGAAAAACTGTTTTTT. It specifies CASSPTGLPHNEKLFF.

The chain uses TRBV4-1 and TRBJ1-1, with TRBD1 matching 7 bases. Germline values: CDR1 MGHRA, CDR2 YSYEKL. This CDR3 is 15 amino acids long. V gave up 4 bases and J gave up 4 bases; unmatched junction bases: 9. The CDR3 here is CASSPEMDRFTEAFF. CDR3 in DNA: TGCGCCAGCAGCCCGGAGATGGACAGGTTCACTGAAGCTTTCTTT.

The chain recombines TRBV2 with TRBJ2-2; D possibly corresponds to TRBD1 (6 bases). Germline V gene sequence: CDR1 SNHLY, CDR2 FYNNEI. The CDR3 sequence is 13 residues long. V lost 5 bases and J lost 4, with 8 bases in between. In nucleotides, the CDR3 is TGTGCCAGCAGTATACAGGGCACCGGGGAGCTGTTTTTT. This sequence encodes CASSIQGTGELFF.

This chain uses TRBV2 with TRBJ2-3; 8 bases are a match to TRBD2. This CDR3 has 15 residues. V was pared by 5 bases and J by 8 bases, with 12 bases of the junction left unmatched. CDR1 is SNHLY, CDR2 FYNNEI, per germline. CDR3: CASSPRRGLDGTQYF. In DNA, the CDR3 is TGTGCCAGCAGTCCGCGGCGGGGACTAGACGGTACGCAGTATTTT.

This clone was observed a few times. The rearrangement joins TRBV19 to TRBJ1-6; 7 bases map to TRBD1. The CDR3 length is 16 residues. Trimming cost V 4 bases and J 8 bases; bases outside gene matches: 11. Germline CDR1 LNHDA, CDR2 SQIVND (reference sequence). CDR3 coding DNA: TGTGCCAGTAGTAGAGTGGGCGGCAGGGGGGATTCACCCCTCCACTTT. This translates into CASSRVGGRGDSPLHF.

V is TRBV5-4 and J is TRBJ1-2, with 12 bases fitting TRBD1. Germline V gene sequence: CDR1 SGHNT, CDR2 YYREEE (reference sequence). The CDR3 is 14 amino acids. V trimming: 3 bases; J trimming: 6 bases; junction bases outside the gene matches: 3. CDR3 residues: CASSWDRGQDGYTF. CDR3 bases: TGTGCCAGCAGCTGGGACAGGGGGCAGGATGGCTACACCTTC.

The chain has TRBV11-2 and TRBJ1-4; no definite D call. Germline values: CDR1 SGHAT, CDR2 FQNNGV. Trimming took 1 base from V and 3 from J, leaving 12 bases between them. The CDR3 runs 16 residues. The CDR3 nucleotides are TGTGCCAGCAGCTTAGCCCCCCGGGTCCCTAATGAAAAACTGTTTTTT. This sequence encodes CASSLAPRVPNEKLFF.